The 18 T cell receptor beta chains listed next were all sequenced from one sample in a study of blood T cell repertoires in COVID-19. The assay was immunoSEQ multiplex PCR, and TCRdb's table has in-frame clones only and misses some. The sample consists of 230,000 or so clones, about 86% of them appearing once. The sequenced sample consisted of peripheral blood. These receptors were taken from a man aged 40-49 years with active or convalescent COVID-19.

This rearrangement joins TRBV19 to TRBJ1-5; no reliable D call. Trimming took off 7 bases at V and 5 bases at J, with 12 bases between the two ends. The germline gives CDR1 LNHDA, CDR2 SQIVND (reference sequence). This CDR3 has 13 amino acids. The CDR3 spells CASKGGGYQPQHF. CDR3 DNA sequence: TGTGCCAGTAAGGGAGGAGGGTATCAGCCCCAGCATTTT.

V usage is TRBV2 and J usage is TRBJ1-2; the match to TRBD1 covers 7 bases. This CDR3 region has 13 residues. Unmatched junction bases numbered 12, after V lost 9 bases and J lost 8 bases. CDR1 SNHLY and CDR2 FYNNEI come from the germline V gene. The CDR3 DNA is TGTGCCAGTCCGGACAGGATTAGTGGGGGCTACACCTTC. It codes for CASPDRISGGYTF.

The DNA for the CDR3 is TGTGCCAGCAGGGGGACAGGATTTTACACTGAAGCTTTCTTT. It codes for CASRGTGFYTEAFF. This chain joins TRBV2 and TRBJ1-1, with TRBD1 identical over 8 bases. J was trimmed by 3 bases and V by 6 bases; bases with no gene match: 6. The CDR3 totals 14 residues. CDR1 SNHLY and CDR2 FYNNEI come from the germline V gene.

CDR3 bases: TGCGCCAGCAGCACCGGGGACGGTTCGCCGGGAGTCTTCTTT. Translating gives CASSTGDGSPGVFF. The chain is built from TRBV5-1 and TRBJ1-1, with a possible D match to TRBD1 (5 bases). Germline assignment: CDR1 SGHRS and CDR2 YFSETQ. Trimming took 4 bases from V and 14 from J, leaving 24 bases between them. The length of the CDR3 is 14 residues. The whole variable domain, remainder taken from reference TRBV5-1 and TRBJ1-1, is KAGVTQTPRYLIKTRGQQVTLSCSPISGHRSVSWYQQTPGQGLQFLFEYFSETQRNKGNFPGRFSGRQFSNSRSEMNVSTLELGDSALYLCASSTGDGSPGVFFGQGTRLTVV.

The genes are TRBV4-1 and TRBJ1-5, with a possible D match to TRBD1 (6 bases). Germline CDR1 and CDR2: MGHRA and YSYEKL. This CDR3 spans 15 amino acids. V lost 6 bases, J lost 7 bases, and 19 bases lay in between. The CDR3 spells CASREYRASAQPQHF. CDR3 DNA sequence: TGCGCCAGCAGGGAATACAGGGCTTCGGCGCAGCCCCAGCATTTT.

The sample holds one count of this clone. The chain is built from TRBV18 and TRBJ1-1; the D is unclear. CDR1 and CDR2 (germline): KGHSH, LQKENI. The CDR3 length is 15 residues. Deletions cut 3 bases from V and 0 bases from J, with 11 bases between. CDR3 amino acids: CASSPSEGMNTEAFF. DNA for the CDR3: TGTGCCAGCTCACCGAGCGAGGGCATGAACACTGAAGCTTTCTTT.

The chain uses TRBV24-1 and TRBJ1-5; D gene uncertain. Trimming stripped 4 bases from V and 0 bases from J, with 15 bases between. There are 17 residues in the CDR3. In germline, CDR1 is KGHDR, CDR2 SFDVKD. This CDR3 is CATSDPVKLYSNQPQHF. In DNA, the CDR3 is TGTGCCACCAGTGACCCCGTAAAGCTCTATAGCAATCAGCCCCAGCATTTT.

The rearrangement links TRBV5-8 to TRBJ2-7, with unresolved D. With 1 base removed from V and 3 bases from J, the gap between germline ends came to 5 bases. This CDR3 is 12 amino acids long. Germline V CDR1 and CDR2: SGHTS, YDEGEE. CDR3 sequence: CASSLHGYEQYF. CDR3 coding DNA: TGTGCCAGCAGCTTGCACGGCTACGAGCAGTACTTC. The variable domain in full, with the rest retrieved from reference TRBV5-8 and TRBJ2-7, is EAGVTQSPTHLIKTRGQQATLRCSPISGHTSVYWYQQALGLGLQFLLWYDEGEERNRGNFPPRFSGRQFPNYSSELNVNALELEDSALYLCASSLHGYEQYFGPGTRLTVT.

The chain joins TRBV2 to TRBJ1-4; 10 bases are shared with TRBD1. The junction had 5 bases not matched to a gene; V was cut back by 7 bases and J by 6 bases. The germline V gene has CDR1 SNHLY and CDR2 FYNNEI. This CDR3 comprises 14 residues. The CDR3 protein is CASMPGQGYEKLFF. DNA of the CDR3: TGTGCCAGCATGCCGGGACAGGGGTATGAAAAACTGTTTTTT. Combining the CDR3 with reference TRBV2 and TRBJ1-4 gives the whole variable domain EPEVTQTPSHQVTQMGQEVILRCVPISNHLYFYWYRQILGQKVEFLVSFYNNEISEKSEIFDDQFSVERPDGSNFTLKIRSTKLEDSAMYFCASMPGQGYEKLFFGSGTQLSVL.

This chain uses TRBV10-1 with TRBJ1-1; D call uncertain. The CDR3 length is 13 residues. CDR1 WNHNN and CDR2 SYGVQD come from the germline V gene (reference sequence). V lost 6 bases, J lost 3 bases, and 11 bases lay in between. DNA of the CDR3: TGCGCCAGCAGCGACATTCCCGACACTGAAGCTTTCTTT. Translation: CASSDIPDTEAFF.

V and J are TRBV19 and TRBJ1-1; no reliable D call. The CDR3 is 14 residues long. V was cut by 3 bases and J by 11 bases, with 19 bases left in between. In germline, CDR1 is LNHDA, CDR2 SQIVND (reference sequence). The CDR3 DNA is TGTGCCAGTAGTATCCCCGCCATAAGCTCTCGTGCTTTCTTT. Translation: CASSIPAISSRAFF.

This chain connects TRBV20-1 to TRBJ1-5; D possibly corresponds to TRBD1 (5 bases). Trimming removed 3 bases from V and 2 bases from J, with 11 bases in between. The germline V gene encodes CDR1 DFQATT and CDR2 SNEGSKA (reference sequence). The CDR3 runs to 14 residues. This chain's CDR3 is CSASDGRGNQPQHF. CDR3 DNA: TGCAGTGCTAGTGATGGCAGGGGCAATCAGCCCCAGCATTTT.

This chain joins TRBV6-1 and TRBJ1-6, with D maybe TRBD1 (6 bases). The CDR3 runs 16 residues. Germline lookup yields CDR1 MNHNS and CDR2 SASEGT. Trimming took off 4 bases at V and 8 bases at J, with 18 bases between the two ends. CDR3 region: CASSGRTEATDSPLHF. The CDR3 coding sequence is TGTGCCAGCAGTGGGCGGACAGAAGCAACTGATTCACCCCTCCACTTT.

This clone was seen only once. This chain joins TRBV7-2 and TRBJ1-1; 7 bases are shared with TRBD1. From germline, CDR1 is SGHTA and CDR2 FQGNSA. The CDR3 runs 15 residues. Losses at the gene ends were 1 base for V and 5 bases for J; bases not matched to a gene: 7. The CDR3 is CASSLVLGGFTEAFF. For the CDR3, the DNA is TGTGCCAGCAGCTTAGTCCTAGGGGGCTTTACTGAAGCTTTCTTT.

The rearrangement joins TRBV4-1 to TRBJ1-6; D is uncertain. The CDR3 is made up of 15 amino acids. The V and J ends lost 7 bases and 0 bases respectively, with 10 bases between them. Germline loops: CDR1 MGHRA, CDR2 YSYEKL. CDR3 sequence: CASTKTGSYNSPLHF. In DNA, the CDR3 is TGCGCCAGCACAAAGACGGGCTCCTATAATTCACCCCTCCACTTT.

The chain couples TRBV5-1 to TRBJ1-1; the D is unclear. V was pared by 2 bases and J by 0 bases, with 17 bases between. This CDR3 has 17 amino acids. The germline V gene has CDR1 SGHRS and CDR2 YFSETQ. The CDR3 DNA sequence: TGCGCCAGCAGCTTAGGTTCACGGACTCAAATGAACACTGAAGCTTTCTTT. It yields the protein CASSLGSRTQMNTEAFF. The full variable domain, in which reference TRBV5-1 and TRBJ1-1 provide the parts outside the CDR3, is KAGVTQTPRYLIKTRGQQVTLSCSPISGHRSVSWYQQTPGQGLQFLFEYFSETQRNKGNFPGRFSGRQFSNSRSEMNVSTLELGDSALYLCASSLGSRTQMNTEAFFGQGTRLTVV.

CDR3 loop: CASSELSDRGNTEAFF. For the CDR3, the DNA is TGTGCCAGCAGTGAACTGTCGGACAGGGGGAACACTGAAGCTTTCTTT. The rearrangement joins TRBV2 to TRBJ1-1; 9 bases agree with TRBD1. Losses at the gene ends were 2 bases for V and 1 base for J; bases not matched to a gene: 5. Germline CDR1 is SNHLY and CDR2 is FYNNEI. The CDR3 extends over 16 amino acids.

In nucleotides, the CDR3 is TGTGCCAGCAGCCAAATCCCCGGACAGGGAAATTCTGGCTACACCTTC. It codes for CASSQIPGQGNSGYTF. The chain couples TRBV3-1 (or the pseudogene TRBV3-2) to TRBJ1-2; 8 bases agree with TRBD1. This CDR3 has 16 amino acids. The germline V gene encodes CDR1 LGHDT and CDR2 YNNKEL (reference sequence). V lost 2 bases, J lost 7 bases, and 12 bases stayed unmatched.